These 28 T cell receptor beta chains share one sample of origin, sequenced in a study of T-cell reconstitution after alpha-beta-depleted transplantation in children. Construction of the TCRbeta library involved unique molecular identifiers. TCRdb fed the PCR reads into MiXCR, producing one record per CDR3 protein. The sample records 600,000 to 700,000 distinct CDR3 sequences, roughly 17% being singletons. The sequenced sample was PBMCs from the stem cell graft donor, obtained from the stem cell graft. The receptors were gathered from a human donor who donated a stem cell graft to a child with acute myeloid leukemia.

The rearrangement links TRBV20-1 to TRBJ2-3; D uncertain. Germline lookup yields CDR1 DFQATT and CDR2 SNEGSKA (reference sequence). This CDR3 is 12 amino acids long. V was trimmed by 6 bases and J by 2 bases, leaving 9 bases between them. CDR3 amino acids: CSAEDHTDTQYF. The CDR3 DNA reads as TGCAGTGCCGAGGACCACACAGATACGCAGTATTTT.

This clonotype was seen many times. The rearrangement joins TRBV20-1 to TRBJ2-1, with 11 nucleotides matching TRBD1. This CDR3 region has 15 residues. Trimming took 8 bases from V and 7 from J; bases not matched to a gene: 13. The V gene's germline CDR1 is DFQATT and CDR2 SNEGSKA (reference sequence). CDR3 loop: CSSHRGGTGGNEQFF. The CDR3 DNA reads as TGCAGTTCCCATCGCGGGGGGACAGGGGGAAATGAGCAGTTCTTC.

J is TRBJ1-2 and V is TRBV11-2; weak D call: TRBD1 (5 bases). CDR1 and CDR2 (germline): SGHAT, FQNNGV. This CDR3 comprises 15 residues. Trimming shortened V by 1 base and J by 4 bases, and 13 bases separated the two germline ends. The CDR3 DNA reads TGTGCCAGCAGCTTAGTAACCAGACAGATCTATGGCTACACCTTC. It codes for CASSLVTRQIYGYTF. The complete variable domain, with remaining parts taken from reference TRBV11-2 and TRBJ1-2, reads EAGVAQSPRYKIIEKRQSVAFWCNPISGHATLYWYQQILGQGPKLLIQFQNNGVVDDSQLPKDRFSAERLKGVDSTLKIQPAKLEDSAVYLCASSLVTRQIYGYTFGSGTRLTVV.

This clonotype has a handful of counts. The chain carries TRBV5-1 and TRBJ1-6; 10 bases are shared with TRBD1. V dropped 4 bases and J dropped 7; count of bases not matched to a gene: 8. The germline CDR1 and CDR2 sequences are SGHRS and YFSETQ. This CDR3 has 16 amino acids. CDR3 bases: TGCGCCAGCAGCACTCCAGGGACAGGGGAAAATTCACCCCTCCACTTT. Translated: CASSTPGTGENSPLHF.

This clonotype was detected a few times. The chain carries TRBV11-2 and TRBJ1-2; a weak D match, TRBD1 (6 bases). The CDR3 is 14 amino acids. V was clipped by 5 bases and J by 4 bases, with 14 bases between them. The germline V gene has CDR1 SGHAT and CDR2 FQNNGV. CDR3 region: CASSTPRGPYGYTF. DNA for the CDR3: TGTGCCAGCAGCACTCCTCGGGGGCCCTATGGCTACACCTTC.

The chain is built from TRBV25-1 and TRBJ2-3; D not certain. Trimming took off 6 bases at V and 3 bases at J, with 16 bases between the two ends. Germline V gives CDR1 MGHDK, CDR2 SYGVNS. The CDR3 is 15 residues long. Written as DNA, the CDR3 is TGTGCCAGCAGCGCCTCATTGAGTTATACAGATACGCAGTATTTT. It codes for CASSASLSYTDTQYF.

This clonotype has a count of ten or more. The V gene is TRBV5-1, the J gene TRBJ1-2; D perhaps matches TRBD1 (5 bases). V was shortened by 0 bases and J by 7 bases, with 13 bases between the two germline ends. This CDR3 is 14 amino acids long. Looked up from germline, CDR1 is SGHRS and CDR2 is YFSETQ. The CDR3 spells CASSLDQGHAGYTF. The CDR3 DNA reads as TGCGCCAGCAGCTTGGATCAGGGTCACGCTGGCTACACCTTC.

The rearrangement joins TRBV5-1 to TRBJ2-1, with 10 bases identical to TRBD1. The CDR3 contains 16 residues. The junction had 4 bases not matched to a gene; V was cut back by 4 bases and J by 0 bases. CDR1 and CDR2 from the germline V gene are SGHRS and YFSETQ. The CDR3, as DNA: TGCGCCAGCAGCCTCCGGACAGGGGGCTCCTACAATGAGCAGTTCTTC. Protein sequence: CASSLRTGGSYNEQFF.

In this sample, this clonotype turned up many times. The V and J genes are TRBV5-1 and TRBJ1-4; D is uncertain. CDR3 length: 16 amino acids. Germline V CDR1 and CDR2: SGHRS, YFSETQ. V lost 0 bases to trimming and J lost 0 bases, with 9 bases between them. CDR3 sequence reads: CASSLDVVATNEKLFF. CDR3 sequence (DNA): TGCGCCAGCAGCTTGGACGTTGTTGCAACTAATGAAAAACTGTTTTTT.

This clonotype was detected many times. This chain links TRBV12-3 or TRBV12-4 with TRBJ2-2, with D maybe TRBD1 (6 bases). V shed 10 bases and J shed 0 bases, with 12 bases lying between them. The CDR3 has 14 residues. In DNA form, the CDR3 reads TGTGCCACCGTACAGGGTACGAACACCGGGGAGCTGTTTTTT. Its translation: CATVQGTNTGELFF.

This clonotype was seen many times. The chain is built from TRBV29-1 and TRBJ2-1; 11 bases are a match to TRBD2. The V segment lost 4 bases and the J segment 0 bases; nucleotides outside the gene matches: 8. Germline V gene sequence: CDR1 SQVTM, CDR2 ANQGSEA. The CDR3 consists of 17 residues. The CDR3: CSVVYSGGALSYNEQFF. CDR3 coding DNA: TGCAGCGTTGTATATAGCGGGGGGGCACTCTCCTACAATGAGCAGTTCTTC.

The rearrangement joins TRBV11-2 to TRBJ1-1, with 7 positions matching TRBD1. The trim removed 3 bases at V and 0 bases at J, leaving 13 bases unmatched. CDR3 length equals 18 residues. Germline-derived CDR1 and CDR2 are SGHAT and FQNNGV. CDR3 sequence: CASSFSRGDSLMNTEAFF. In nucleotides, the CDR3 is TGTGCCAGCAGCTTCAGTAGGGGGGACAGCCTCATGAACACTGAAGCTTTCTTT.

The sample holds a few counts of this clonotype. CDR3 in amino acids: CASSFTKNIQYF. The CDR3 region has the DNA TGTGCCAGCAGTTTCACCAAAAACATTCAGTACTTC. The J gene is TRBJ2-4, the V gene TRBV12-3 or TRBV12-4; D not resolved. The CDR3 is 12 amino acids. Deletions cut 3 bases from V and 2 bases from J, with 2 bases between.

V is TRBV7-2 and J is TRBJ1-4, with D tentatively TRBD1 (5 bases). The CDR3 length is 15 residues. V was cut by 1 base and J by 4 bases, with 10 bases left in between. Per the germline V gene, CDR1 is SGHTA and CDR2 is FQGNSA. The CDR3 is CASSLGGVGNEKLFF. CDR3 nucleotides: TGTGCCAGCAGCTTAGGGGGGGTGGGTAATGAAAAACTGTTTTTT.

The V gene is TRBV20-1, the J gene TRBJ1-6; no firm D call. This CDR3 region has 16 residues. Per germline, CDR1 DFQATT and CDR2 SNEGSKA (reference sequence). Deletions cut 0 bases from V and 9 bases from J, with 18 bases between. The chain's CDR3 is CSARDLGRQEGSPLHF. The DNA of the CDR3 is TGCAGTGCTAGAGATCTCGGACGCCAAGAGGGTTCACCCCTCCACTTT.

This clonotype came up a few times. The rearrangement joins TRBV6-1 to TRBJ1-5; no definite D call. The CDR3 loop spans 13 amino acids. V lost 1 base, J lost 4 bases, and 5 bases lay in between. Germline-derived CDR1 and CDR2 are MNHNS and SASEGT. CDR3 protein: CASSEVGNQPQHF. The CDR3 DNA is TGTGCCAGCAGTGAAGTGGGGAATCAGCCCCAGCATTTT.

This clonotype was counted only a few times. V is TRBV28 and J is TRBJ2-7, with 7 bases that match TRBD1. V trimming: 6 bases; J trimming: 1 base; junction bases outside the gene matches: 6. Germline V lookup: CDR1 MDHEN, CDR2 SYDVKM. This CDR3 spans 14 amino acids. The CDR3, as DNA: TGTGCCAGCAGGAACCGACAGGGATCCTACGAGCAGTACGTC. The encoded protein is CASRNRQGSYEQYV.

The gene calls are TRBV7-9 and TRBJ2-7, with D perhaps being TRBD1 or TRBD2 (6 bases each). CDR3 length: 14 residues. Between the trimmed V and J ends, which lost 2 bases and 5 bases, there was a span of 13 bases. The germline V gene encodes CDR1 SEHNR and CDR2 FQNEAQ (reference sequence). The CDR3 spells CASSLSVGGNEQYF. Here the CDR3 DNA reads TGTGCCAGCAGCTTATCCGTCGGGGGCAACGAGCAGTACTTC.

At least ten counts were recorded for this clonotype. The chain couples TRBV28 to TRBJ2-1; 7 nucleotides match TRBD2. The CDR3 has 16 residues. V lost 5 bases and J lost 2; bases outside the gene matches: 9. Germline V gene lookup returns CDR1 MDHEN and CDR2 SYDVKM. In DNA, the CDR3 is TGTGCCAGCAGTCGCCCGGGGAGGGCTACCTACAATGAGCAGTTCTTC. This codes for CASSRPGRATYNEQFF.

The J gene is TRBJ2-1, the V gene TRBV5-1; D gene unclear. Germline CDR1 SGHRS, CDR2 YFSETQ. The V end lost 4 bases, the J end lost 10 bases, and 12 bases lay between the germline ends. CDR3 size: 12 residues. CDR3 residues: CASSSPLKEQFF. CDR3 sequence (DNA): TGCGCCAGCAGCAGCCCCCTCAAGGAGCAGTTCTTC.

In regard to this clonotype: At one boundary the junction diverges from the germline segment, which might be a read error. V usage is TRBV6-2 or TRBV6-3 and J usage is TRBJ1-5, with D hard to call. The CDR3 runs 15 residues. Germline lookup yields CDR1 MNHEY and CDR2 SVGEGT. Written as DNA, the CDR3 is TGTGCCAGCAGTTACCCCTCGGTGGGCAATCAGCCCCAGCATTTC. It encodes CASSYPSVGNQPQHF.

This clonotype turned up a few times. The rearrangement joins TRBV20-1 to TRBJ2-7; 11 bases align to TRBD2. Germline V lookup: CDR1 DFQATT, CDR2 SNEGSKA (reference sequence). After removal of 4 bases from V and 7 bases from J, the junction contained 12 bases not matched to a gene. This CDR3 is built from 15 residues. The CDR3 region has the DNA TGCAGTGCTAATTCCCTACTAGCGGGGGTTTGGGAGCAGTACTTC. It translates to CSANSLLAGVWEQYF.

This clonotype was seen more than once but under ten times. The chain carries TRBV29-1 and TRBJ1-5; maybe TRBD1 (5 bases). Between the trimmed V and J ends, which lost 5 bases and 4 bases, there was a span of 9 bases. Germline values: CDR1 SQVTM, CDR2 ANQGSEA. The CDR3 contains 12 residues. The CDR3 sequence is CSVREGNQPQHF. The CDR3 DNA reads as TGCAGCGTTCGTGAGGGGAATCAGCCCCAGCATTTT.

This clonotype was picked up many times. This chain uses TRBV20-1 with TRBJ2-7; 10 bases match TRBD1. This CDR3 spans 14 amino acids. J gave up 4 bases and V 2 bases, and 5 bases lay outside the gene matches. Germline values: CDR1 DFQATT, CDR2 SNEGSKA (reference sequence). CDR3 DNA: TGCAGTGCTAGACCCGGGACAGGGGCGTACGAGCAGTACTTC. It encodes CSARPGTGAYEQYF.

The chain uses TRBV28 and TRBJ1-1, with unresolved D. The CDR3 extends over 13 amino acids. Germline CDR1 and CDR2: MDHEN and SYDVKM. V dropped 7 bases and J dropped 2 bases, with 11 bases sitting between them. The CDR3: CASTLPANTEAFF. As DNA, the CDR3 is TGTGCCAGCACCCTACCGGCTAACACTGAAGCTTTCTTT.

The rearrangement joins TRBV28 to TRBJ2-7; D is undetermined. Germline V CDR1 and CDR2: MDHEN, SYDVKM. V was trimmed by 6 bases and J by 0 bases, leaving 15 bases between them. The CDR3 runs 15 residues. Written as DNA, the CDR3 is TGTGCCAGCAGCAAGCACCGACTGCACTCCTACGAGCAGTACGTC. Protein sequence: CASSKHRLHSYEQYV.

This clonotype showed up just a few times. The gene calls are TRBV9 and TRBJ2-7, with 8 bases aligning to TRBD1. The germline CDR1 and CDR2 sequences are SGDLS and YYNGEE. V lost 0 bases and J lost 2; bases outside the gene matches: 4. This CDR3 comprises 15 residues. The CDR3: CASSVAGGLAYEQYF. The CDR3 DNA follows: TGTGCCAGCAGCGTAGCAGGGGGCCTAGCCTACGAGCAGTACTTC.

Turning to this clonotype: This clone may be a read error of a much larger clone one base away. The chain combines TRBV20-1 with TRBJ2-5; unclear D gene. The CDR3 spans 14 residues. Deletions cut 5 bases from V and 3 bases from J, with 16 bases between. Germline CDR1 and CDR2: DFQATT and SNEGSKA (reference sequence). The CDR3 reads CSAPPPSMEETQYF. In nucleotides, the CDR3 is TGCAGTGCTCCACCCCCCTCAATGGAAGAGACCCAGTACTTC.